The 20 T cell receptor beta chains listed next were all sequenced from one sample in a study of T cells in Graves' hyperthyroidism and ophthalmopathy. RNA transcripts served as the template for amplifying TCR beta CDR3 regions. HTBI primers drove first-round RT-PCR of the TCR CDR3. MiXCR was run by TCRdb on the multiplex PCR reads, yielding one entry per CDR3 protein. The table records about 200,000 distinct CDR3 sequences, roughly a sixth of them present only once. Sequencing was performed on blood. These receptor sequences come from a woman between 50 and 59 years old with Graves' hyperthyroidism.

Note on this clonotype: At one end, the junction sequence differs from germline, possibly due to a read error. The chain recombines TRBV28 with TRBJ1-2; D is unresolved. Germline V gives CDR1 MDHEN, CDR2 SYDVKM. The CDR3 is made up of 13 amino acids. CDR3 DNA: TGTGCCAGCAGTTTTCCTCCAAACTATGGCTACGCCTTC. Protein sequence: CASSFPPNYGYAF.

The chain has TRBV11-2 and TRBJ2-1; D call uncertain. V was clipped by 0 bases and J by 9 bases, with 9 bases between them. This CDR3 has 13 amino acids. Germline V gene data show CDR1 as SGHAT and CDR2 as FQNNGV. CDR3 bases: TGTGCCAGCAGCTTAGAGCTGGAGAGTGAGCAGTTCTTC. Protein sequence: CASSLELESEQFF.

This clonotype was counted ten times or more. J is TRBJ1-1 and V is TRBV7-6; 11 positions match TRBD1. This CDR3 contains 15 residues. With V trimmed by 5 bases and J by 5 bases, 7 bases remained unmatched. Germline V gives CDR1 SGHVS, CDR2 FNYEAQ. The CDR3 region has the DNA TGTGCCAGCAGCCCAAGGACAGGGGGCGTTACTGAAGCTTTCTTT. Protein: CASSPRTGGVTEAFF.

Ten or more counts support this clonotype. The rearrangement links TRBV20-1 to TRBJ2-7; 10 nucleotides align to TRBD2. This CDR3 has 13 amino acids. The germline gives CDR1 DFQATT, CDR2 SNEGSKA (reference sequence). After removal of 5 bases from V and 3 bases from J, the junction contained 4 bases not matched to a gene. The CDR3 protein is CSAGGTSDYEQYF. DNA for the CDR3: TGCAGTGCTGGGGGGACTAGCGACTACGAGCAGTACTTC.

Notes on this clonotype: One junction end disagrees with the germline gene, perhaps due to a read error. CDR3 in DNA: TGCGCCAGCAGCTTGGCGGGGACATCCAACACTGGAGCTTTCTTT. It encodes CASSLAGTSNTGAFF. V is TRBV5-1 and J is TRBJ1-1; D might be TRBD1 (6 bases). Germline CDR1 and CDR2: SGHRS and YFSETQ. This CDR3 region has 15 residues.

Many counts were recorded for this clonotype. The chain employs TRBV20-1 and TRBJ2-1; a possible D gene is TRBD1 (5 bases). There are 14 residues in the CDR3. Trimming removed 3 bases at V and 7 bases at J, with 16 bases between. Looked up from germline, CDR1 is DFQATT and CDR2 is SNEGSKA (reference sequence). CDR3 loop: CSARDAGIGNEQFF. The DNA for the CDR3 is TGCAGTGCTAGGGATGCAGGGATCGGTAATGAGCAGTTCTTC.

This clonotype was picked up many times. V usage is TRBV24-1 and J usage is TRBJ1-4, with D hard to call. This CDR3 is built from 15 residues. Between the trimmed V and J ends, which lost 4 bases and 8 bases, there was a span of 16 bases. Germline lookup yields CDR1 KGHDR and CDR2 SFDVKD. The CDR3 region is CATSERGSVREKLFF. As DNA, the CDR3 is TGTGCCACCAGTGAGCGGGGTTCGGTCCGCGAAAAACTGTTTTTT.

The rearrangement links TRBV27 to TRBJ2-7; TRBD1 might be the D (6 bases). CDR1 is MNHEY, CDR2 SMNVEV, per germline (reference sequence). This CDR3 spans 14 amino acids. The V and J ends lost 8 bases and 1 base respectively, with 15 bases between them. For the CDR3, the DNA is TGTGCCAGCCTGCTAGGGACATTGTCCTACGAGCAGTACTTC. Translated: CASLLGTLSYEQYF.

About this clonotype: One end of the junction fails to match germline, which may point to a read error. The chain has TRBV6-1 and TRBJ2-5, with 11 bases lining up with TRBD2. Germline lookup yields CDR1 MNHNS and CDR2 SASEGT. This CDR3 region has 17 residues. CDR3 in amino acids: CASSESASGRFRETQYF. The CDR3 bases are TGCGCCAGCAGTGAATCGGCTAGCGGGAGGTTCCGAGAGACCCAGTACTTC.

The table lists this clonotype with many counts. At one boundary the junction diverges from the germline segment, which might be a read error. The CDR3 is CASSIATSSYEQYF. The CDR3 nucleotides read TGTGCCAGTAGCATAGCGACGAGCTCCTACGAGCAGTACTTC. This chain connects TRBV19 to TRBJ2-7, with D perhaps matching TRBD2 (5 bases). CDR1 and CDR2 from the germline V gene are LNHDA and SQIVND (reference sequence). The CDR3 sequence is 14 residues long.

The J gene is TRBJ2-1, the V gene TRBV4-1; TRBD2 matches at 11 bases. CDR3 length equals 19 residues. Germline V gene sequence: CDR1 MGHRA, CDR2 YSYEKL. V shed 2 bases, J shed 7 bases, and the junction held 16 bases outside the gene matches. CDR3 DNA: TGCGCCAGCAGCCAACCCCAACCCCTCCTAGCGGGAGGTTTAAATGAGCAGTTCTTC. It translates to CASSQPQPLLAGGLNEQFF.

This clonotype has a count of ten or more. V and J are TRBV20-1 and TRBJ2-3, with 10 bases aligning to TRBD2. The length of the CDR3 is 16 residues. Germline lookup yields CDR1 DFQATT and CDR2 SNEGSKA (reference sequence). V lost 3 bases, J lost 3 bases, and 9 bases stayed unmatched. DNA for the CDR3: TGCAGTGCTAGCGCCCCCGGGACTAGCGTGACAGATACGCAGTATTTT. Translation gives CSASAPGTSVTDTQYF.

This clonotype was detected many times. The CDR3 DNA reads as TGTGCCTGGAGTGTTACCCCGACAGGGACTAGAGGCTACACCTTC. It yields the protein CAWSVTPTGTRGYTF. V usage is TRBV30 and J usage is TRBJ1-2; the match to TRBD1 covers 7 bases. The junction had 12 bases not matched to a gene; V was cut back by 0 bases and J by 8 bases. CDR1 and CDR2 (germline): GTSNPN, SVGIG (reference sequence). CDR3 length: 15 residues. The full variable domain, with the rest looked up from reference TRBV30 and TRBJ1-2, is SQTIHQWPATLVQPVGSPLSLECTVEGTSNPNLYWYRQAAGRGLQLLFYSVGIGQISSEVPQNLSASRPQDRQFILSSKKLLLSDSGFYLCAWSVTPTGTRGYTFGSGTRLTVV.

This clonotype was counted between two and nine times. This sequence joins TRBV5-6 and TRBJ1-5; 10 bases are a match to TRBD1. Germline V lookup: CDR1 SGHDT, CDR2 YYEEEE. Trimming removed 7 bases from V and 4 bases from J; junction bases left unmatched: 5. The CDR3 is 14 residues long. The CDR3 DNA follows: TGTGCCAGCCGCCGGACAGGGGGTAATCAGCCCCAGCATTTT. It encodes CASRRTGGNQPQHF. The full variable domain, with the rest looked up from reference TRBV5-6 and TRBJ1-5, is DAGVTQSPTHLIKTRGQQVTLRCSPKSGHDTVSWYQQALGQGPQFIFQYYEEEERQRGNFPDRFSGHQFPNYSSELNVNALLLGDSALYLCASRRTGGNQPQHFGDGTRLSIL.

Ten or more counts support this clonotype. The chain joins TRBV3-1 to TRBJ2-4; D gene unclear. The germline V gene encodes CDR1 LGHDT and CDR2 YNNKEL (reference sequence). V gave up 5 bases and J gave up 12 bases, with 17 bases separating them. CDR3 length equals 13 residues. CDR3 nucleotides: TGTGCCAGCAGCGACCCCGTAATCGCGGATCAGTACTTC. Translating it yields CASSDPVIADQYF. The variable domain in full, completed from reference TRBV3-1 and TRBJ2-4, reads DTAVSQTPKYLVTQMGNDKSIKCEQNLGHDTMYWYKQDSKKFLKIMFSYNNKELIINETVPNRFSPKSPDKAHLNLHINSLELGDSAVYFCASSDPVIADQYFGAGTRLSVL.

This clonotype was seen more than once but under ten times. V and J are TRBV20-1 and TRBJ2-5, with TRBD2 matching 14 bases. Trimming cost V 6 bases and J 2 bases; bases outside gene matches: 14. This CDR3 has 18 amino acids. The germline gives CDR1 DFQATT, CDR2 SNEGSKA (reference sequence). Here the CDR3 DNA reads TGCAGTGCCTTTCATCCGGGACTAGCGGGGGAGACACAAGAGACCCAGTACTTC. Its translation: CSAFHPGLAGETQETQYF.

This clonotype appeared a few times. The DNA of the CDR3 is TGTGCCAGCAGCCTACCTATTGACCCTCGACGGTATGAGCAGTTCTTC. This sequence encodes CASSLPIDPRRYEQFF. This sequence joins TRBV6-2 or TRBV6-3 and TRBJ2-1; no firm D call. The V gene lost 6 bases and the J gene lost 8 bases, with 23 bases spanning the gap. Germline V gives CDR1 MNHEY, CDR2 SVGEGT. CDR3 length equals 16 residues.

This clonotype was counted many times. The rearrangement joins TRBV12-3 or TRBV12-4 to TRBJ2-7, with 13 nucleotides matching TRBD2. CDR3 length equals 16 residues. With 6 bases clipped from V and 6 bases from J, the junction kept 11 bases outside the gene matches. The chain's CDR3 is CASSPGLAGPAGEQYF. CDR3 sequence (DNA): TGTGCCAGCAGCCCGGGACTAGCGGGACCGGCGGGCGAGCAGTACTTC.

This clonotype was observed at least ten times. The chain couples TRBV10-3 to TRBJ2-7, with a weak D call TRBD1 (6 bases). V gave up 7 bases and J gave up 1 base, with 14 bases separating them. The CDR3 has 14 residues. Germline V lookup: CDR1 ENHRY, CDR2 SYGVKD. CDR3 nucleotides: TGTGCCATCAATCCCGGGACATCATCCTACGAGCAGTACTTC. It is translated as CAINPGTSSYEQYF.

This clonotype was found many times. This chain uses TRBV7-2 with TRBJ2-3; TRBD2 might be the D (5 bases). CDR1 is SGHTA and CDR2 is FQGNSA in the germline V gene. The CDR3 spans 14 residues. V lost 2 bases to trimming and J lost 0 bases, with 6 bases between them. The CDR3 spells CASSLSSSTDTQYF. The CDR3 region has the DNA TGTGCCAGCAGCTTATCTAGCAGCACAGATACGCAGTATTTT.